One and the same sample provided the 31 T cell receptor beta chains below, sequenced in a study of early T cells in non-severe SARS-CoV-2 infection (dated by TCRdb to about 2021). Libraries were made using 5' RACE. Reads for this sample came from a NextSeq 500. The public reads were reprocessed in TCRdb via fastp at Q25 and MiXCR, keeping in-frame beta chains. All rows with the same CDR3 protein become a single entry with the most common DNA and genes. In all, the sample holds approximately 120,000 distinct CDR3 sequences, and approximately 15% of those were seen once. 20% to 25% of the sample rests with the top ten. Material for sequencing was whole blood. These TCRs come from an adult who was a healthcare worker with PCR-confirmed SARS-CoV-2 infection or an uninfected control (not recorded which).

The CDR3 DNA sequence: TGTGCCCTTCGGCAGAGTAACGGTTCACCCCTCCACTTT. This encodes CALRQSNGSPLHF. The chain has TRBV10-3 and TRBJ1-6; D unclear. In germline, CDR1 is ENHRY, CDR2 SYGVKD. The CDR3 spans 13 residues. The V gene lost 11 bases and the J gene lost 9 bases, with 17 bases spanning the gap.

V gene TRBV19 combines with J gene TRBJ1-4; tentative D call: TRBD1 (6 bases). CDR3 length: 13 amino acids. Germline lookup yields CDR1 LNHDA and CDR2 SQIVND (reference sequence). The V gene lost 3 bases and the J gene lost 8 bases, with 10 bases spanning the gap. The CDR3 loop is CASSMNRAEKLFF. CDR3 DNA: TGTGCCAGTAGTATGAACAGGGCGGAAAAACTGTTTTTT.

There are many counts of this clonotype. This chain joins TRBV28 and TRBJ2-7, with TRBD2 identical over 8 bases. Germline values: CDR1 MDHEN, CDR2 SYDVKM. V dropped 6 bases and J dropped 5; count of bases not matched to a gene: 12. The CDR3 extends over 15 amino acids. CDR3 DNA: TGTGCCAGCAGAGTTCTGGCTAGCGGGTCCCACGAGCAGTACTTC. Protein sequence: CASRVLASGSHEQYF.

This clonotype has only a few counts. The chain links TRBV7-9 to TRBJ2-1, with TRBD1 matching 9 bases. The CDR3 covers 16 residues. CDR1 is SEHNR, CDR2 FQNEAQ, per germline (reference sequence). Unmatched junction bases numbered 6, after V lost 2 bases and J lost 4 bases. The chain's CDR3 is CASSLRGTGTYNEQFF. Written as DNA, the CDR3 is TGTGCCAGCAGCTTAAGGGGGACAGGGACTTACAATGAGCAGTTCTTC.

About this clonotype itself: One junction end does not reproduce the germline sequence, and a read error may be involved. The CDR3 DNA reads TGTGCCAGCAGTTTAGGACAGGGGGGGTACAATGAGCAGTTCTTC. Translating gives CASSLGQGGYNEQFF. The chain uses TRBV7-2 and TRBJ2-1; 10 nucleotides line up with TRBD1. CDR1 and CDR2 (germline): SGHTA, FQGNSA. The CDR3 spans 15 residues.

This clonotype was found many times. This sequence joins TRBV29-1 and TRBJ1-2; the D is unclear. The germline V and J ends were trimmed by 4 bases and 2 bases, with 8 bases remaining between them. Germline assignment: CDR1 SQVTM and CDR2 ANQGSEA. CDR3 length equals 12 residues. The CDR3 DNA is TGCAGCGTTGCGAGGATAAACTATGGCTACACCTTC. Amino acids: CSVARINYGYTF.

As for this clonotype: The junction and the germline gene differ at one end; a read error may be behind it. The gene calls are TRBV19 and TRBJ1-2; D may be TRBD1 (6 bases). The CDR3 has 14 amino acids. The germline gives CDR1 LNHDA, CDR2 SQIVND (reference sequence). The CDR3 nucleotides are TGTGCCAGTACCCAGATGTCGGGGGGCCTCTACTTTTCCTTC. Translating gives CASTQMSGGLYFSF.

The rearrangement uses TRBV7-6 and TRBJ2-1; D ambiguous. Germline values: CDR1 SGHVS, CDR2 FNYEAQ. Trimming pared 0 bases from V and 6 bases from J, leaving 6 bases between. This CDR3 has 13 residues. CDR3 protein: CASSLAKPNEQFF. CDR3 in DNA: TGTGCCAGCAGCTTAGCGAAACCCAATGAGCAGTTCTTC.

This clonotype was seen a few times. This chain joins TRBV24-1 and TRBJ1-5; TRBD1 is a possible D gene (5 bases). Germline CDR1 KGHDR, CDR2 SFDVKD. V lost 4 bases and J 6 bases, leaving 9 bases between the germline ends. This CDR3 has 13 amino acids. CDR3 sequence (DNA): TGTGCCACCAGTGAGGGGGAGGCTCAGCCCCAGCATTTT. Translation: CATSEGEAQPQHF.

This clonotype was seen ten or more times. The rearrangement links TRBV7-9 to TRBJ2-7; D gene ambiguous. This CDR3 has 16 amino acids. CDR1 and CDR2 from the germline V gene are SEHNR and FQNEAQ (reference sequence). V gave up 5 bases and J gave up 0 bases, with 17 bases separating them. CDR3 protein: CASSHTPGSSSYEQYF. DNA of the CDR3: TGTGCCAGCAGCCACACCCCGGGCAGTAGCTCCTACGAGCAGTACTTC.

This chain joins TRBV2 and TRBJ2-3; TRBD2 matches 7 bases. The CDR3 extends over 14 amino acids. Trimming took 4 bases from V and 2 from J; bases not matched to a gene: 3. The germline V gene has CDR1 SNHLY and CDR2 FYNNEI. Here the CDR3 DNA reads TGTGCCAGCAGTGTCGGGACTACCACAGATACGCAGTATTTT. This encodes CASSVGTTTDTQYF.

This clonotype has just a few counts. The gene calls are TRBV7-9 and TRBJ2-2; D remains unclear. The V end lost 2 bases, the J end lost 6 bases, and 4 bases lay between the germline ends. The V gene's germline CDR1 is SEHNR and CDR2 FQNEAQ (reference sequence). This CDR3 has 12 amino acids. The CDR3 is CASSLTPGELFF. The CDR3 DNA reads as TGTGCCAGCAGCTTAACACCCGGGGAGCTGTTTTTT.

This chain uses TRBV13 with TRBJ2-2; D perhaps matches TRBD1 (5 bases). Germline V gene data show CDR1 as PRHDT and CDR2 as FYEKMQ (reference sequence). There are 13 residues in the CDR3. The V end lost 1 base, the J end lost 7 bases, and 7 bases lay between the germline ends. The CDR3: CASSLAGIGELFF. The CDR3 DNA reads as TGTGCCAGCAGCTTAGCAGGGATCGGGGAGCTGTTTTTT.

This clonotype was counted only a few times. The chain uses TRBV29-1 and TRBJ1-1; maybe TRBD1 (5 bases). This CDR3 contains 11 residues. Germline assignment: CDR1 SQVTM and CDR2 ANQGSEA. V lost 5 bases, J lost 11 bases, and 15 bases lay in between. In DNA, the CDR3 is TGCAGCGTTCTCCAGGCTGGGGGGGCTTTCTTT. Its protein product is CSVLQAGGAFF.

This clonotype was seen at least ten times. The DNA of the CDR3 is TGTGCCAGCAGTCGGACTAGCAGAAACACCGGGGAGCTGTTTTTT. It translates to CASSRTSRNTGELFF. This chain joins TRBV2 and TRBJ2-2, with TRBD2 matching over 8 bases. CDR1 SNHLY and CDR2 FYNNEI come from the germline V gene. V trimming: 5 bases; J trimming: 2 bases; junction bases outside the gene matches: 4. The CDR3 runs to 15 residues.

V usage is TRBV6-5 and J usage is TRBJ2-5; perhaps TRBD1 as D (6 bases). Germline CDR1 MNHEY, CDR2 SVGAGI. The CDR3 contains 13 residues. Trimming pared 5 bases from V and 3 bases from J, leaving 10 bases between. The CDR3 is CASSRTVEETQYF. The CDR3 DNA is TGTGCCAGCAGTCGGACAGTTGAAGAGACCCAGTACTTC.

The chain has TRBV2 and TRBJ2-1; D possibly corresponds to TRBD1 (5 bases). The CDR3 contains 13 residues. CDR1 is SNHLY and CDR2 is FYNNEI in the germline V gene. Trimming stripped 4 bases from V and 3 bases from J, with 7 bases between. CDR3 sequence (DNA): TGTGCCAGCAGTGTGCAGGGCTACAATGAGCAGTTCTTC. This translates into CASSVQGYNEQFF.

In this sample, this clonotype turned up a few times. This chain connects TRBV5-5 to TRBJ2-7; 8 bases line up with TRBD2. V trimming: 4 bases; J trimming: 5 bases; junction bases outside the gene matches: 11. Per germline, CDR1 SGHKS and CDR2 YYEKEE (reference sequence). The CDR3 has 15 amino acids. CDR3 coding DNA: TGTGCCAGCAGCCGGTGGACTAGCTTATTGAACGAGCAGTACTTC. Translation gives CASSRWTSLLNEQYF.

This clonotype has more than one count but fewer than ten. This chain uses TRBV6-6 with TRBJ2-7; D is ambiguous. Germline loops: CDR1 MNHNY, CDR2 SVGAGI (reference sequence). This CDR3 has 12 amino acids. V lost 0 bases to trimming and J lost 11 bases, with 11 bases between them. In DNA, the CDR3 is TGTGCCAGCAGTTACTCCAGGCCAGCCGAGTACTTC. Translated: CASSYSRPAEYF.

This clonotype has just a few counts. The chain uses TRBV12-3 or TRBV12-4 and TRBJ1-1; no firm D call. V lost 2 bases, J lost 0 bases, and 4 bases lay in between. This CDR3 spans 13 amino acids. In nucleotides, the CDR3 is TGTGCCAGCAGTTTATTGCTGAACACTGAAGCTTTCTTT. Translation gives CASSLLLNTEAFF.

This clonotype was seen more than once but under ten times. V and J are TRBV12-5 and TRBJ1-1; D is uncertain. Trimming left V 7 bases short and J 11 bases short, with 14 bases between. This CDR3 is 11 amino acids long. CDR1 and CDR2 (germline): LGHNT, FRNRAP. Written as DNA, the CDR3 is TGTGCTAGTGCTCCCGACGTAGGGGCTTTCTTT. Protein product: CASAPDVGAFF.

The chain couples TRBV12-3 or TRBV12-4 to TRBJ2-2; possible D gene TRBD2, 6 bases. This CDR3 region has 16 residues. V shed 0 bases and J shed 6 bases, with 14 bases lying between them. This CDR3 is CASSLASSWGAGELFF. The CDR3 nucleotides read TGTGCCAGCAGTTTAGCGTCATCTTGGGGGGCCGGGGAGCTGTTTTTT.

In this sample, this clonotype turned up a few times. The rearrangement uses TRBV20-1 and TRBJ1-5; D possibly corresponds to TRBD1 (5 bases). V dropped 6 bases and J dropped 6 bases, with 15 bases sitting between them. This CDR3 has 13 residues. Per germline, CDR1 DFQATT and CDR2 SNEGSKA (reference sequence). The DNA for the CDR3 is TGCAGTGCCAGGACGGCGGGGGGTCAGCCCCAGCATTTT. It codes for CSARTAGGQPQHF.

This clonotype was detected a few times. The chain uses TRBV18 and TRBJ1-4; 7 bases map to TRBD1. The CDR3 has 17 residues. Germline V gene sequence: CDR1 KGHSH, CDR2 LQKENI. V lost 2 bases, J lost 2 bases, and 8 bases stayed unmatched. The CDR3 spells CASSPWTGGATNEKLFF. Here the CDR3 DNA reads TGTGCCAGCTCACCATGGACAGGAGGGGCCACTAATGAAAAACTGTTTTTT.

This clonotype was counted a few times. This sequence joins TRBV5-4 and TRBJ2-7; no clear D. Trimming removed 0 bases from V and 2 bases from J, with 12 bases in between. The CDR3 extends over 15 amino acids. Looked up from germline, CDR1 is SGHNT and CDR2 is YYREEE (reference sequence). CDR3 sequence reads: CASSLESAAAYEQYF. CDR3 DNA sequence: TGTGCCAGCAGCTTGGAGAGCGCGGCCGCCTACGAGCAGTACTTC.

Many counts were recorded for this clonotype. The chain employs TRBV12-3 or TRBV12-4 and TRBJ1-5; TRBD1 is a possible D gene (5 bases). V lost 8 bases and J lost 5, with 13 bases in between. The CDR3 totals 13 residues. This CDR3 reads CASGGARYQPQHF. CDR3 nucleotides: TGTGCCAGCGGTGGGGCAAGGTATCAGCCCCAGCATTTT.

The count of this clonotype is one. The chain carries TRBV29-1 and TRBJ2-1; D is possibly TRBD1 (6 bases). CDR1 SQVTM and CDR2 ANQGSEA come from the germline V gene. This CDR3 comprises 12 residues. V was clipped by 0 bases and J by 7 bases, with 7 bases between them. CDR3 sequence reads: CSVEEGGNEQFF. In DNA form, the CDR3 reads TGCAGCGTTGAAGAAGGGGGAAATGAGCAGTTCTTC.

This clonotype was counted only a few times. J is TRBJ2-2 and V is TRBV7-2, with 11 bases matching TRBD1. Looked up from germline, CDR1 is SGHTA and CDR2 is FQGNSA. This CDR3 region has 15 residues. Unmatched junction bases numbered 6, after V lost 8 bases and J lost 4 bases. CDR3 sequence (DNA): TGTGCCAGCGCCCGGGACAGGGGGACCACCGGGGAGCTGTTTTTT. It yields the protein CASARDRGTTGELFF.

This clonotype was detected many times. The chain links TRBV5-1 to TRBJ1-5; 8 positions match TRBD1. The CDR3 sequence is 14 residues long. Looked up from germline, CDR1 is SGHRS and CDR2 is YFSETQ. V dropped 4 bases and J dropped 7; count of bases not matched to a gene: 7. CDR3 loop: CASSLDRGGQPQHF. For the CDR3, the DNA is TGCGCCAGCAGCCTAGACAGGGGTGGCCAGCCCCAGCATTTT. Drawing the rest from reference TRBV5-1 and TRBJ1-5, the complete variable domain is KAGVTQTPRYLIKTRGQQVTLSCSPISGHRSVSWYQQTPGQGLQFLFEYFSETQRNKGNFPGRFSGRQFSNSRSEMNVSTLELGDSALYLCASSLDRGGQPQHFGDGTRLSIL.

The chain joins TRBV24-1 to TRBJ2-3; TRBD2 matches at 11 bases. J gave up 5 bases and V 3 bases, and 3 bases lay outside the gene matches. The CDR3 loop spans 15 amino acids. Germline loops: CDR1 KGHDR, CDR2 SFDVKD. CDR3 nucleotide sequence: TGTGCCACCAGTGATCCCGGGACTAGCGGAGATACGCAGTATTTT. Residues: CATSDPGTSGDTQYF.

The chain is built from TRBV4-1 and TRBJ2-1; D not resolved. V lost 1 base to trimming and J lost 7 bases, with 26 bases between them. This CDR3 spans 19 amino acids. Per the germline V gene, CDR1 is MGHRA and CDR2 is YSYEKL. The DNA of the CDR3 is TGCGCCAGCAGCCAAGGTTGGCGCTTGATCTTCGACTCAGAGAATGAGCAGTTCTTC. Protein product: CASSQGWRLIFDSENEQFF.